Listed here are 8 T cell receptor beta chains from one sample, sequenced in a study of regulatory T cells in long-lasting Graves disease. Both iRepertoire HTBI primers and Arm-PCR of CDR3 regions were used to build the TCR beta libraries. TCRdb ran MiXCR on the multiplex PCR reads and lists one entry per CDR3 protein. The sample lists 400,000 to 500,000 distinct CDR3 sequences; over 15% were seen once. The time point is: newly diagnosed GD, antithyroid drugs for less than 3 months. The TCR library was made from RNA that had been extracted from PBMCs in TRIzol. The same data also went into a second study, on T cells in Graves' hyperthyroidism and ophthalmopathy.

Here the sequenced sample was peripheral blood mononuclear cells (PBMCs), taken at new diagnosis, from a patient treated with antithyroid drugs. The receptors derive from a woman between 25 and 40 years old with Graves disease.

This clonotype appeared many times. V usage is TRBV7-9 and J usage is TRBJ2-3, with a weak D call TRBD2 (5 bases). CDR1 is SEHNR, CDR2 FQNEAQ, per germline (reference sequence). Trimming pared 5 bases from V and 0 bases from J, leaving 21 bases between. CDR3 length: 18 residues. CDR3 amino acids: CASSPEGQAAYSTDTQYF. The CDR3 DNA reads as TGTGCCAGCAGCCCCGAGGGTCAGGCGGCATATAGCACAGATACGCAGTATTTT. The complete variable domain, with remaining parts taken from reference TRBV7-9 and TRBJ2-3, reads DTGVSQNPRHKITKRGQNVTFRCDPISEHNRLYWYRQTLGQGPEFLTYFQNEAQLEKSRLLSDRFSAERPKGSFSTLEIQRTEQGDSAMYLCASSPEGQAAYSTDTQYFGPGTRLTVL.

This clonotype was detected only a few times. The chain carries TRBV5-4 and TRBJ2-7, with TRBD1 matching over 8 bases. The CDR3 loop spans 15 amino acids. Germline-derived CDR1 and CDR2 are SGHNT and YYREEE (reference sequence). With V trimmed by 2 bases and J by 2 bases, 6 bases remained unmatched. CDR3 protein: CASSFMQGATYEQYF. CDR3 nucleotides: TGTGCCAGCAGCTTTATGCAGGGGGCGACCTACGAGCAGTACTTC.

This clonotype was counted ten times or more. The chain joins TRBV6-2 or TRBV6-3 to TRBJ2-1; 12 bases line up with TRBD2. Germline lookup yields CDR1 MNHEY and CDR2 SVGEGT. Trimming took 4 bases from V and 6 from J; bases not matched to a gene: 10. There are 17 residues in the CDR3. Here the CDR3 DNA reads TGTGCCAGCAGTTCCCAAGCGAGGACTAGCGGGATCAATGAGCAGTTCTTC. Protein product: CASSSQARTSGINEQFF.

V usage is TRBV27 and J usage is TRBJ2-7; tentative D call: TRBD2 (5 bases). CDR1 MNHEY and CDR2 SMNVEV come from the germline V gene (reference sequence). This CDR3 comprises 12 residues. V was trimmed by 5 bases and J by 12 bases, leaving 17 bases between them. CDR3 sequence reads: CASSPRPDWGYF. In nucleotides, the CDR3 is TGTGCCAGCAGTCCAAGACCGGACTGGGGGTACTTC.

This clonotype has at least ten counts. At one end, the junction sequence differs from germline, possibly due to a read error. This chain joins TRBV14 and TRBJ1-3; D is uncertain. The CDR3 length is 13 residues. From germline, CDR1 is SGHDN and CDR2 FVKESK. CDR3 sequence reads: CASSQDSGNTIYF. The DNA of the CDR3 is TGCGCCAGCAGCCAAGATTCGGGAAACACCATATATTTT.

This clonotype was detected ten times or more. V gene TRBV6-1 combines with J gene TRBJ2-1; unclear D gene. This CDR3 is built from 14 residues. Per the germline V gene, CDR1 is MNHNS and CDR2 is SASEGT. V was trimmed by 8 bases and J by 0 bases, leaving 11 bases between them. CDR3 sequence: CASYPVSSYNEQFF. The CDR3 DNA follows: TGTGCCAGCTACCCAGTGAGCTCCTACAATGAGCAGTTCTTC.

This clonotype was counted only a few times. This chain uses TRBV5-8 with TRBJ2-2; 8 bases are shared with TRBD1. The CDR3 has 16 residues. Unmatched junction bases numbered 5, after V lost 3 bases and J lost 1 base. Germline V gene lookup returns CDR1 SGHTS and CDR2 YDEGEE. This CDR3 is CASSSIGTGNTGELFF. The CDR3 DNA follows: TGTGCCAGCAGCTCGATCGGGACAGGGAACACCGGGGAGCTGTTTTTT.

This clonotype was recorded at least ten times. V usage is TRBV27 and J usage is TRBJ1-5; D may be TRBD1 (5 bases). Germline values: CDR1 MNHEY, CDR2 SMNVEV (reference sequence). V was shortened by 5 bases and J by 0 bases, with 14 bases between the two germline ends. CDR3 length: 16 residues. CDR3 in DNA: TGTGCCAGCAGTCCCCGGACACCTTATAGCAATCAGCCCCAGCATTTT. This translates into CASSPRTPYSNQPQHF.